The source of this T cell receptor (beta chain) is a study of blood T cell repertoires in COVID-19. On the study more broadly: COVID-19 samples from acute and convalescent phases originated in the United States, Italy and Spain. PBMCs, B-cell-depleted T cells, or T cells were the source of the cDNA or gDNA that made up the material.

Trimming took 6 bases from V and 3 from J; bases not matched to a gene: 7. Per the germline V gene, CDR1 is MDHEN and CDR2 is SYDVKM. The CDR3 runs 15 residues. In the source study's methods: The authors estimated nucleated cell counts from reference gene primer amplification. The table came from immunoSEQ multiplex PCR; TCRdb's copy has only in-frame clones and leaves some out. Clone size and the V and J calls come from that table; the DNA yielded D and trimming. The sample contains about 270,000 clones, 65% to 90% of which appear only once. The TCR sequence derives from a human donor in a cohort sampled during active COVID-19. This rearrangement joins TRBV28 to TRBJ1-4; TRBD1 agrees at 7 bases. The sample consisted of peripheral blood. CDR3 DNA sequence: TGTGCCAGCAGAAATGGGGGGACAGCTAATGAAAAACTGTTTTTT. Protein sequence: CASRNGGTANEKLFF.